Listed below are T cell receptor beta chains from one sample, sequenced in a study of T cell responses to AZD1222 COVID-19 vaccine. Measured with immunoSEQ multiplex PCR; TCRdb has only the in-frame clones, and not every one. Among about 83,000 clones listed, roughly 90% were seen once. The starting material was peripheral blood, obtained on day 0 of MenACWY control vaccination. The receptor set was obtained from an adult in good health. Each CDR3 is given without its conserved first and last residue.

V gene	J gene	CDR3 protein
TRBV6-5	TRBJ1-2	ASSSNNRGRNYGYT
TRBV4-1	TRBJ1-1	ASSQESRPNTEAF
TRBV27	TRBJ2-2	ASGRDRTAGELF
TRBV4-3	TRBJ2-7	ASSQDIGGVGYEQY
TRBV5-6	TRBJ2-3	ASSLVRYTQY
TRBV24-1	TRBJ1-2	ATSDPTKGDYGYT
TRBV5-4	TRBJ2-6	ASSHSGANVLT
TRBV12-3/TRBV12-4	TRBJ2-5	ASSLESWTQY
TRBV5-1	TRBJ2-3	ASSLGTARDTQY
TRBV5-6	TRBJ1-5	ASSLEPGWGNQPQH
TRBV28	TRBJ1-6	ASRDGNSPLH
TRBV30	TRBJ2-3	AWSQGGPTQY
TRBV5-6	TRBJ2-3	ASSLGTRGTDTQY
TRBV15	TRBJ2-3	ATSARLAATDTQY
TRBV4-1	TRBJ1-4	ASSQDHWRTNEKLF
TRBV27	TRBJ1-1	ASSLRGLNTEAF
TRBV6-6	TRBJ1-5	ASSRQGAGDNQPQH
TRBV20-1	TRBJ1-4	SASKRINEKLF
TRBV5-1	TRBJ1-2	ASSLVVDSSYGYT
TRBV6-1	TRBJ1-3	ASSESPGLGGNTIY
TRBV7-2	TRBJ2-2	ASSLARGTGELF
TRBV9	TRBJ2-5	ASSVDKTGEWETQY
TRBV30	TRBJ1-1	AWSQGRTEAF
TRBV25-1	TRBJ1-1	ASSDNERQGAKAF
TRBV20-1	TRBJ2-3	RDSDTQY
TRBV19	TRBJ2-7	ASSILGQGSEQY
TRBV6-4	TRBJ1-5	ASSVDRNQPQH
TRBV4-2	TRBJ1-6	ASSQAPQGDNSPLH
TRBV28	TRBJ1-2	ASSGSGWVRGYT
TRBV7-2	TRBJ2-3	ASSPHMGGADTQY
TRBV2	TRBJ1-5	ASRFGGGQDYSNQPQH
TRBV28	TRBJ1-5	ASSFNFRQYDQPQH
TRBV5-1	TRBJ2-7	ASSLRQSSYEQY
TRBV6-5	TRBJ2-1	ASTMGNEQF
TRBV4-3	TRBJ2-3	ASSPRLAGGPSTDTQY
TRBV24-1	TRBJ2-3	ATADRGYTDTQY
TRBV4-3	TRBJ2-3	ASSQEWASGRIDTQY
TRBV5-1	TRBJ2-1	ASSLVVPGGGSYNEQF
TRBV30	TRBJ2-1	AWKTWLAGGGNEQF
TRBV19	TRBJ1-1	ASSYHRGTEAF
TRBV5-1	TRBJ2-7	ASSLRQGVSYEQY
TRBV19	TRBJ1-1	ASSSQGTHEAF
TRBV11-2	TRBJ2-3	ASSPRDLAGGRTDTQY
TRBV19	TRBJ1-3	ASNVGGGNTIY
TRBV11-2	TRBJ2-5	ASSLGHLGAETQY
TRBV2	TRBJ2-7	ASRVGLGEQY
TRBV19	TRBJ1-5	ASRSDYSNQPQH
TRBV28	TRBJ1-2	ASSDPTGNYGYT
TRBV7-2	TRBJ2-7	ATTWDRNNEQY
TRBV7-9	TRBJ1-4	ASSPPPWGAGEKLF
TRBV28	TRBJ2-5	ASFRIAQETQY
TRBV28	TRBJ2-1	ATDRVGPFYNEQF
TRBV6-2/TRBV6-3	TRBJ1-2	ASSYLGYGYT
TRBV27	TRBJ1-2	ASSFGDRGNYGYT
TRBV6-6	TRBJ2-7	ASSQGPNSYEQY
TRBV10-1	TRBJ2-7	ASSEKVAGLYEQY